A selection of T cell receptor beta chains follows, all from one sample in a study of cytomegalovirus exposure and HLA in healthy donors. The table came from immunoSEQ multiplex PCR; TCRdb's copy has only in-frame clones and leaves some out. The table includes 150,000 or so clones, around 79% detected once. Specimen: PBMCs. All receptors derive from a man younger than 30 in good health and CMV-seronegative. The CDR3 runs from the conserved cysteine through the conserved F or W. A D gene is named only where the DNA matches it firmly. Expanded clones are given a class, and other clones once, few, many or no size at all.

D,V,J,size,CDR3,DNA
.,TRBV5-4,TRBJ2-5,once,CASSALEGRETQYF,TGTGCCAGCAGTGCCTTGGAAGGGAGAGAGACCCAGTACTTC
TRBD1,TRBV11-2,TRBJ1-2,.,CASSSFRQGSYGYTF,TGTGCCAGCAGCTCCTTCCGACAGGGTTCCTATGGCTACACCTTC
.,TRBV5-1,TRBJ1-2,.,CASSPEGRRGDGYTF,TGCGCCAGCAGCCCAGAGGGCAGGAGGGGAGATGGCTACACCTTC
TRBD1,TRBV28,TRBJ2-2,few,CASSGDRVGSGELFF,TGTGCCAGCAGTGGAGACAGGGTAGGGAGCGGGGAGCTGTTTTTT
TRBD1,TRBV19,TRBJ2-3,.,CASRDRGSLRSTDTQYF,TGTGCCAGTAGGGACAGGGGGTCCCTTCGTAGCACAGATACGCAGTATTTT
.,TRBV6-5,TRBJ1-4,.,CASSPRTTNEKLFF,TGTGCCAGCAGTCCCAGAACAACTAATGAAAAACTGTTTTTT
TRBD1,TRBV12-5,TRBJ2-5,.,CASGPPPGGGLETQYF,TGTGCTAGTGGACCACCGCCAGGGGGCGGTTTGGAGACCCAGTACTTC
TRBD2,TRBV4-2,TRBJ2-5,.,CASSQLGLAAYETQYF,TGTGCCAGCAGCCAGCTAGGACTAGCCGCTTACGAGACCCAGTACTTC
.,TRBV2,TRBJ2-2,.,CASSAGSGQYTGELFF,TGTGCCAGCAGTGCAGGTTCAGGACAGTACACCGGGGAGCTGTTTTTT
.,TRBV27,TRBJ1-5,.,CASSSYGAGGNQPQHF,TGTGCCAGCAGTTCCTATGGGGCAGGCGGCAATCAGCCCCAGCATTTT
.,TRBV7-9,TRBJ1-1,.,CASSLEGISNTEAFF,TGTGCCAGCAGCTTGGAGGGCATATCGAACACTGAAGCTTTCTTT
TRBD1,TRBV18,TRBJ2-5,.,CASSATGATEQYF,TGTGCCAGCTCGGCGACAGGGGCGACGGAGCAGTACTTC
TRBD1,TRBV28,TRBJ1-2,once,CASSLWGTAYGYTF,TGTGCCAGCAGTTTATGGGGGACAGCCTATGGCTACACCTTC
.,TRBV4-1,TRBJ1-3,.,CASSDSGTSHSAIYF,TGCGCCAGCAGCGATTCCGGGACAAGCCATTCTGCCATATATTTT
.,TRBV20-1,TRBJ1-3,few,CSVPQLNTIYF,TGCAGTGTTCCACAGCTAAACACCATATATTTT